The 16 T cell receptor beta chains listed next were all sequenced from one sample in a study of CD4+ T cells in melanoma. TCRdb's copy holds only in-frame clones and misses some; the assay was immunoSEQ multiplex PCR. The top ten clones hold roughly 4.4% of a sample with roughly 52,000 clones, over 60% of them seen once. Sequenced: tumor tissue. All receptors derive from a human donor with melanoma.

V is TRBV9 and J is TRBJ2-1; tentative D call: TRBD1 (6 bases). The CDR3 extends over 14 amino acids. CDR1 is SGDLS, CDR2 YYNGEE, per germline. V lost 7 bases and J 4 bases, leaving 15 bases between the germline ends. CDR3 sequence (DNA): TGTGCCAGCTCCAGGACAGACCAATACAATGAGCAGTTCTTC. Amino acid sequence: CASSRTDQYNEQFF.

As DNA, the CDR3 is TGTGCCAGCAGTGAACGGACCCCCTATGGCTACACCTTC. This encodes CASSERTPYGYTF. The chain has TRBV13 and TRBJ1-2; D unclear. V gave up 6 bases and J gave up 4 bases, with 12 bases separating them. The CDR3 sequence is 13 residues long. CDR1 PRHDT and CDR2 FYEKMQ come from the germline V gene (reference sequence).

The chain recombines TRBV2 with TRBJ2-4; D may be TRBD1 (5 bases). The germline CDR1 and CDR2 sequences are SNHLY and FYNNEI. Trimming took off 0 bases at V and 0 bases at J, with 9 bases between the two ends. This CDR3 is built from 16 residues. DNA of the CDR3: TGTGCCAGCAGTGAAGCCCAGGGATTAGCCAAAAACATTCAGTACTTC. This codes for CASSEAQGLAKNIQYF.

This clone is labeled medium-sized. This chain uses TRBV9 with TRBJ2-2; perhaps TRBD2 as D (7 bases). This CDR3 comprises 16 residues. From germline, CDR1 is SGDLS and CDR2 YYNGEE. Between the trimmed V and J ends, which lost 3 bases and 3 bases, there was a span of 15 bases. DNA of the CDR3: TGTGCCAGCAGCGCGGGGGGCGGGTTGGACACCGGGGAGCTGTTTTTT. Translated: CASSAGGGLDTGELFF.

The V call is TRBV4-3, the J call TRBJ1-3; 7 positions agree with TRBD1. Germline V gene data show CDR1 as LGHNA and CDR2 as YSLEER. The trim removed 0 bases at V and 0 bases at J, leaving 2 bases unmatched. This CDR3 comprises 16 residues. Written as DNA, the CDR3 is TGCGCCAGCAGCCAAGATAGGGACAGCTCTGGAAACACCATATATTTT. This translates into CASSQDRDSSGNTIYF.

The chain uses TRBV5-6 and TRBJ1-2; no clear D gene. Germline CDR1 and CDR2: SGHDT and YYEEEE. Trimming took off 2 bases at V and 4 bases at J, with 15 bases between the two ends. The CDR3 consists of 15 residues. The CDR3 is CASSFYGILIYGYTF. The CDR3 DNA reads TGTGCCAGCAGCTTCTATGGGATCTTAATCTATGGCTACACCTTC.

The sample holds many counts of this clone. The J gene is TRBJ1-1, the V gene TRBV5-1; D is possibly TRBD1 (5 bases). V was shortened by 3 bases and J by 7 bases, with 16 bases between the two germline ends. CDR1 is SGHRS, CDR2 YFSETQ, per germline. The length of the CDR3 is 14 residues. The CDR3 protein is CASSSQGEVGEAFF. In DNA, the CDR3 is TGCGCCAGCAGCTCCCAGGGAGAGGTTGGTGAAGCTTTCTTT.

The chain recombines TRBV18 with TRBJ2-3, with D perhaps matching TRBD1 or TRBD2 (5 bases each). CDR3 length: 14 amino acids. V lost 3 bases and J lost 5, with 12 bases in between. Per the germline V gene, CDR1 is KGHSH and CDR2 is LQKENI. CDR3 nucleotide sequence: TGTGCCAGCTCACCGGGACCTGGGGGAGATACGCAGTATTTT. Translating gives CASSPGPGGDTQYF.

The rearrangement uses TRBV5-5 and TRBJ2-1, with 7 bases aligning to TRBD1. CDR3 length equals 15 residues. In germline, CDR1 is SGHKS, CDR2 YYEKEE (reference sequence). With 4 bases clipped from V and 2 bases from J, the junction kept 6 bases outside the gene matches. Here the CDR3 reads CASSSRQGTYNEQFF. CDR3 in DNA: TGTGCCAGCAGCAGCCGACAGGGAACCTACAATGAGCAGTTCTTC.

The table lists this clone with a few counts. The chain couples TRBV6-1 to TRBJ1-1; tentatively, D is TRBD1 (6 bases). V was trimmed by 3 bases and J by 1 base, leaving 15 bases between them. This CDR3 spans 16 amino acids. Germline CDR1 and CDR2: MNHNS and SASEGT. This CDR3 is CASSEGDTPSNTEAFF. The CDR3 bases are TGTGCCAGCAGTGAGGGGGACACACCTTCGAACACTGAAGCTTTCTTT.

The chain employs TRBV30 and TRBJ1-2; D is unclear. There are 13 residues in the CDR3. Trimming removed 5 bases at V and 4 bases at J, with 14 bases between. Germline assignment: CDR1 GTSNPN and CDR2 SVGIG (reference sequence). The CDR3 here is CAWGRGTGYGYTF. In DNA, the CDR3 is TGTGCCTGGGGAAGAGGCACTGGCTATGGCTACACCTTC.

The chain links TRBV4-3 to TRBJ2-7; D is possibly TRBD2 (5 bases). Trimming shortened V by 4 bases and J by 6 bases, and 10 bases separated the two germline ends. Germline CDR1 LGHNA, CDR2 YSLEER. This CDR3 is built from 12 residues. The CDR3 DNA reads TGCGCCAGCAGCCTAGGCGGGTCCGAGCAGTACTTC. Translated: CASSLGGSEQYF.

V gene TRBV28 combines with J gene TRBJ1-1, with D perhaps matching TRBD1 (5 bases). The CDR3 is 16 residues long. Germline CDR1 and CDR2: MDHEN and SYDVKM. Trimming left V 4 bases short and J 0 bases short, with 15 bases between. The CDR3 DNA is TGTGCCAGCAGTTCGCTATGGACGGGGGTGAACACTGAAGCTTTCTTT. This translates into CASSSLWTGVNTEAFF.

Many counts were recorded for this clone. This chain connects TRBV9 to TRBJ1-1; a possible D gene is TRBD1 (5 bases). There are 15 residues in the CDR3. Trimming removed 6 bases at V and 3 bases at J, with 18 bases between. Germline CDR1 and CDR2: SGDLS and YYNGEE. The CDR3 loop reads CASTPLPAGDTEAFF. The CDR3 bases are TGTGCCAGCACTCCACTCCCGGCGGGGGACACTGAAGCTTTCTTT. Complete variable domain (other parts from reference TRBV9 and TRBJ1-1): DSGVTQTPKHLITATGQRVTLRCSPRSGDLSVYWYQQSLDQGLQFLIQYYNGEERAKGNILERFSAQQFPDLHSELNLSSLELGDSALYFCASTPLPAGDTEAFFGQGTRLTVV.

This clone was counted between two and nine times. The chain uses TRBV4-2 and TRBJ1-2; maybe TRBD1 (5 bases). This CDR3 has 13 residues. The V end was cut by 4 bases, the J end by 4 bases, with 10 bases between. In germline, CDR1 is LGHNA, CDR2 YNFKEQ. The CDR3 is CASSPGRIYGYTF. CDR3 coding DNA: TGTGCCAGCAGCCCGGGACGGATCTATGGCTACACCTTC.

V is TRBV6-1 and J is TRBJ1-5; D gene unclear. Germline-derived CDR1 and CDR2 are MNHNS and SASEGT. There are 17 residues in the CDR3. Trimming left V 1 base short and J 3 bases short, with 16 bases between. This chain's CDR3 is CASSEVVSRTYNQPQHF. CDR3 sequence (DNA): TGTGCCAGCAGTGAAGTTGTTAGTAGGACTTACAATCAGCCCCAGCATTTT.